This note documents a single T cell receptor beta chain sequence. The antigen is unknown. Produced via immunoSEQ multiplex PCR; TCRdb's table is partial and in-frame only. The data contain tens of thousands of clones, 81% of them singletons. This specimen belongs to a study of T cells in narcolepsy. Findings and limits, study-wide: Same-patient CSF and blood CD4+ T cell clonotypes included HCRT-specific and TRIB2-specific autoreactive ones.

The V end lost 4 bases, the J end lost 5 bases, and 14 bases lay between the germline ends. The CDR3 sequence is 14 residues long. In germline, CDR1 is ENHRY, CDR2 SYGVKD. This TCR derives from a human donor in good health. The sample comprised memory (CD45RA-) CD4+ T cells from blood. The chain combines TRBV10-3 with TRBJ2-5; D remains ambiguous. Here the CDR3 DNA reads TGTGCCATCAGTGTCCGAGAACACGGGGAGACCCAGTACTTC. It translates to CAISVREHGETQYF.